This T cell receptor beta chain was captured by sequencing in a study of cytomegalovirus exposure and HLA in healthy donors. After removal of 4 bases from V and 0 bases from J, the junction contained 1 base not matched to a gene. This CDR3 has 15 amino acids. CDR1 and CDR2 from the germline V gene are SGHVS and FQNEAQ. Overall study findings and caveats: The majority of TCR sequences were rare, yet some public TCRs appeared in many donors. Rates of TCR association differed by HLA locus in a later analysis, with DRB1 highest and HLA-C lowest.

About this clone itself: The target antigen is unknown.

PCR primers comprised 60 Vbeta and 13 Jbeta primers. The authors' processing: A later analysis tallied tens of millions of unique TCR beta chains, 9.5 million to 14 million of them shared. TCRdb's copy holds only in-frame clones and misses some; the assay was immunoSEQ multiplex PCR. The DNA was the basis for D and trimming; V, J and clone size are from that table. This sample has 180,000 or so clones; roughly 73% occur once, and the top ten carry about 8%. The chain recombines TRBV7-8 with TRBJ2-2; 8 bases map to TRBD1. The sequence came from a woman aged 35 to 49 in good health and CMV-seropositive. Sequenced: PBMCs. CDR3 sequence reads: CASSWTGTNTGELFF. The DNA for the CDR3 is TGTGCCAGCAGCTGGACAGGGACGAACACCGGGGAGCTGTTTTTT.